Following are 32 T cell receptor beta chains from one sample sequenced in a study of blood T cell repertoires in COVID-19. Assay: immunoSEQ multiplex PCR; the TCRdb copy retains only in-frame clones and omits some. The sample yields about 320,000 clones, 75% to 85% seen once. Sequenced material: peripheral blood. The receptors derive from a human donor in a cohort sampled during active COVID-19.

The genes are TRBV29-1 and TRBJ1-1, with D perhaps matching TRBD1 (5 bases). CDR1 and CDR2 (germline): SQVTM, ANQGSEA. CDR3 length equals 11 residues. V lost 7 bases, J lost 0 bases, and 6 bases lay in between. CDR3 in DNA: TGCAGCGGCAGGGTGAACACTGAAGCTTTCTTT. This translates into CSGRVNTEAFF.

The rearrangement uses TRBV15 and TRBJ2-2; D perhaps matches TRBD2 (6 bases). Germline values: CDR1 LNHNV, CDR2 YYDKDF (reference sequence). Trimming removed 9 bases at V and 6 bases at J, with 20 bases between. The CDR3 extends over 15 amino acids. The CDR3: CATGPGTFVPGELFF. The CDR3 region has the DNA TGTGCCACTGGGCCCGGGACTTTTGTCCCCGGGGAGCTGTTTTTT. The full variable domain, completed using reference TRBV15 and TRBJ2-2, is DAMVIQNPRYQVTQFGKPVTLSCSQTLNHNVMYWYQQKSSQAPKLLFHYYDKDFNNEADTPDNFQSRRPNTSFCFLDIRSPGLGDTAMYLCATGPGTFVPGELFFGEGSRLTVL.

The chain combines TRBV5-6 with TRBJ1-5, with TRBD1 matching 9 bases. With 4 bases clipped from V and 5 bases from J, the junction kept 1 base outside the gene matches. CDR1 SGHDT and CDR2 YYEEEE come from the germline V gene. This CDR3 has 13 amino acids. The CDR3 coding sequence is TGTGCCAGCAGCCGGACAGGGGATCAGCCCCAGCATTTT. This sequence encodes CASSRTGDQPQHF.

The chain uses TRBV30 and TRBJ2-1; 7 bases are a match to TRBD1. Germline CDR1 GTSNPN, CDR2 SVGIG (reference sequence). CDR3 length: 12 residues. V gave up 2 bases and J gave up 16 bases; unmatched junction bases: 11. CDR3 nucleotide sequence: TGTGCCTGGAGTACAACGGGACAGCCGACTTTCTTC. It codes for CAWSTTGQPTFF.

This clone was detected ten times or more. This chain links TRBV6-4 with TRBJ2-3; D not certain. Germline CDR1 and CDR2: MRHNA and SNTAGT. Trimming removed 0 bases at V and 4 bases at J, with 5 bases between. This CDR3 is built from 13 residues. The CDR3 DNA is TGTGCCAGCAGTGACTCGGCTTCAGATACGCAGTATTTT. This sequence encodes CASSDSASDTQYF.

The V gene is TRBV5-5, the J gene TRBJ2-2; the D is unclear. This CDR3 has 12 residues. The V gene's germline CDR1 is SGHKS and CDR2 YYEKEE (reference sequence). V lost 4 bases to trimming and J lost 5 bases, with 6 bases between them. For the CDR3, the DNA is TGTGCCAGCAGCCTAGATACCGGGGAGCTGTTTTTT. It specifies CASSLDTGELFF.

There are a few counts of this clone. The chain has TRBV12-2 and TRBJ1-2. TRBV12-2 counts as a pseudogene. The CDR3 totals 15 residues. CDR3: CASRFKGLAFYGYTF. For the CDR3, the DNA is TGTGCAAGTCGCTTTAAAGGGTTAGCGTTCTATGGCTACACCTTC.

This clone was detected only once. CDR3 amino acids: CASSRQGKTDTQYF. CDR3 bases: TGTGCCAGCAGTCGGCAGGGGAAGACAGATACGCAGTATTTT. The rearrangement uses TRBV6-4 and TRBJ2-3, with TRBD1 as a possible D gene (6 bases). The ends were cut back, 5 bases at V and 3 bases at J, with 12 bases in the middle. The germline V gene has CDR1 MRHNA and CDR2 SNTAGT. The CDR3 runs to 14 residues.

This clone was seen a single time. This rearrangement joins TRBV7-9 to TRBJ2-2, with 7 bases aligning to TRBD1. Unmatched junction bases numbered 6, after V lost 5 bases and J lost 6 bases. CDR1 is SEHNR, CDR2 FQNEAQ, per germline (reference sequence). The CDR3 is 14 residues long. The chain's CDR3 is CASSRQGRAGELFF. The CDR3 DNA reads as TGTGCCAGCAGCCGACAGGGACGGGCCGGGGAGCTGTTTTTT.

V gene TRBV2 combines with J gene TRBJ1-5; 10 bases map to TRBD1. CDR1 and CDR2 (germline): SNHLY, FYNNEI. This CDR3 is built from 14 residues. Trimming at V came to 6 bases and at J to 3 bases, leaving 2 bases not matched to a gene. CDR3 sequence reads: CASSGTGANQPQHF. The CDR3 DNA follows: TGTGCCAGCAGCGGGACAGGGGCCAATCAGCCCCAGCATTTT.

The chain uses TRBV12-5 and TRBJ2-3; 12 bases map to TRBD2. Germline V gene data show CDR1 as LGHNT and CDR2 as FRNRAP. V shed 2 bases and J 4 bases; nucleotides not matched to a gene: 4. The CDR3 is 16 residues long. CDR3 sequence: CASGLSTSGGPDTQYF. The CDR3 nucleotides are TGTGCTAGTGGTTTGTCGACTAGCGGGGGACCAGATACGCAGTATTTT.

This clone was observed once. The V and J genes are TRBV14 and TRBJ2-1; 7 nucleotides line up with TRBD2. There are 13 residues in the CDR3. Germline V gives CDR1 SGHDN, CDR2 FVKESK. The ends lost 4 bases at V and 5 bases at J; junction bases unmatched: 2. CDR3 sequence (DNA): TGTGCCAGCAGCCCGGGACTACACAATGAGCAGTTCTTC. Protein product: CASSPGLHNEQFF. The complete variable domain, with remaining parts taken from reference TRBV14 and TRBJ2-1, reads EAGVTQFPSHSVIEKGQTVTLRCDPISGHDNLYWYRRVMGKEIKFLLHFVKESKQDESGMPNNRFLAERTGGTYSTLKVQPAELEDSGVYFCASSPGLHNEQFFGPGTRLTVL.

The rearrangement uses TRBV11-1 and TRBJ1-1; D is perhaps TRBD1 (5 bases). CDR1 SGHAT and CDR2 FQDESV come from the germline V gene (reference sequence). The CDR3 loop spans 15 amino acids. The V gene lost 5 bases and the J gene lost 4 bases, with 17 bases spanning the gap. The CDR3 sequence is CASSPRFREGTEAFF. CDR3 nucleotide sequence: TGTGCCAGCAGCCCCCGTTTCAGGGAGGGCACTGAAGCTTTCTTT.

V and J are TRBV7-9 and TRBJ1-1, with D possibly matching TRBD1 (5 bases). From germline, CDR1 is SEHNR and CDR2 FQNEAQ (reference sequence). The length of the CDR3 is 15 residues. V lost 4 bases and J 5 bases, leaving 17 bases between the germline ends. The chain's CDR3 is CASSSSGRKGTEAFF. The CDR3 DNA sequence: TGTGCCAGCAGCTCCAGCGGGAGGAAGGGGACTGAAGCTTTCTTT.

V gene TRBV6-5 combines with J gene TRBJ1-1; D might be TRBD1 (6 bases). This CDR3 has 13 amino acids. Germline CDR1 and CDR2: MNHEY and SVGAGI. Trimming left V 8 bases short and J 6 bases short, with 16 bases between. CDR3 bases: TGTGCCAGCTCGGGAGGGGGGGCATCTGAAGCTTTCTTT. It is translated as CASSGGGASEAFF.

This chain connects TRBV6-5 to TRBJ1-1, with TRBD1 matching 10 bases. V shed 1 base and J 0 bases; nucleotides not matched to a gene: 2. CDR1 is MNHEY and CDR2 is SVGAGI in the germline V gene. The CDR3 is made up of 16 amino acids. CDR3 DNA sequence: TGTGCCAGCAGTTACTTGGGACAGGGGATGAACACTGAAGCTTTCTTT. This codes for CASSYLGQGMNTEAFF.

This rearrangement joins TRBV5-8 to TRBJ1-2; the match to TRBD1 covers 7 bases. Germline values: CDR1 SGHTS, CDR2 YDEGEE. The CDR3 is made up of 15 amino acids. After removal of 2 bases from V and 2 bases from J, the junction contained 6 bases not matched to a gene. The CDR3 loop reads CASSFGTVFNYGYTF. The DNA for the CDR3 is TGTGCCAGCAGCTTTGGGACAGTTTTCAACTATGGCTACACCTTC.

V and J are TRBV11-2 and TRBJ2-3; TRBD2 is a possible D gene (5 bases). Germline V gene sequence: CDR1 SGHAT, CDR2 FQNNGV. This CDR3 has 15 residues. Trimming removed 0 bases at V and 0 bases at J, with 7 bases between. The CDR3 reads CASSLDRTSTDTQYF. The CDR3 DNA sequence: TGTGCCAGCAGCTTAGATCGGACTAGCACAGATACGCAGTATTTT.

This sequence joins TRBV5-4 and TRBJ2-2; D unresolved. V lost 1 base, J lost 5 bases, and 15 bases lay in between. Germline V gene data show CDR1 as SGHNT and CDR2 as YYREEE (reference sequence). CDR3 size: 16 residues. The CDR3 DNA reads TGTGCCAGCAGCTTGCTATCTGGGCAGGCAACCGGGGAGCTGTTTTTT. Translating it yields CASSLLSGQATGELFF.

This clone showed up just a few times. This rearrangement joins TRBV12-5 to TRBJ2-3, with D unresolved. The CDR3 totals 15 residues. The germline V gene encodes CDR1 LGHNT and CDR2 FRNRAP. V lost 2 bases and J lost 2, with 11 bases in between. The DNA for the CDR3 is TGTGCTAGTGGTTTGCCGCCTAGGCCCACAGATACGCAGTATTTT. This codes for CASGLPPRPTDTQYF.

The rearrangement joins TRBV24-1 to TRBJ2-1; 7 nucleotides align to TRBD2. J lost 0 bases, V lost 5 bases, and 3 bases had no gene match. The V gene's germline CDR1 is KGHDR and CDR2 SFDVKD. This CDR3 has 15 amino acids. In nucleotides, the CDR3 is TGTGCCACCAGTGGGCAGCGGGGCTCCTACAATGAGCAGTTCTTC. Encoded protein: CATSGQRGSYNEQFF.

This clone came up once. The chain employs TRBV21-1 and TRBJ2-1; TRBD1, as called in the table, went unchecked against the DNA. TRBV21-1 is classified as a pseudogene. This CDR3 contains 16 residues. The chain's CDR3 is CASSKVHRSPYNEQFF. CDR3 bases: TGTGCCAGCAGCAAAGTACACAGGAGTCCCTACAATGAGCAGTTCTTC.

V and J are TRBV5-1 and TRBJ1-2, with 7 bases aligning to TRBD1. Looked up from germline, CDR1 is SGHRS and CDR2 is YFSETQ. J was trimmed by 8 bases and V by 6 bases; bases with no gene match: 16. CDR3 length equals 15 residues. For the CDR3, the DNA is TGCGCCAGCAAATCAACCCAGGGACAGTTCGCCGGCTACACCTTC. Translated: CASKSTQGQFAGYTF.

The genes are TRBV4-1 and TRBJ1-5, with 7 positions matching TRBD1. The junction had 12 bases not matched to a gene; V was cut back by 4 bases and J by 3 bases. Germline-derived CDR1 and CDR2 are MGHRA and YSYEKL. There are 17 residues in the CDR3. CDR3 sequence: CASSPLQGTPNNQPQHF. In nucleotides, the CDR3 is TGCGCCAGCAGCCCCTTACAGGGGACACCTAACAATCAGCCCCAGCATTTT.

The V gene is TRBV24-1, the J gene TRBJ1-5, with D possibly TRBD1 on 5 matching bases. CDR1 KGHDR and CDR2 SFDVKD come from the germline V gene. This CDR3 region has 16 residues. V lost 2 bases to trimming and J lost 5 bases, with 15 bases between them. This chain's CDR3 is CATSDSGRGSYQPQHF. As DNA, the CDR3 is TGTGCCACCAGTGATTCGGGGAGGGGAAGTTATCAGCCCCAGCATTTT.

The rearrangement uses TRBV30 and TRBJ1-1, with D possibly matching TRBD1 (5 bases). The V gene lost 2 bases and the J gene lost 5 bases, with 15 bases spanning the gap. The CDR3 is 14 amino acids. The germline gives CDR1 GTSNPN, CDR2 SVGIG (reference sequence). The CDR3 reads CAWSNGGGMTEAFF. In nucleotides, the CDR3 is TGTGCCTGGAGTAATGGCGGGGGGATGACTGAAGCTTTCTTT.

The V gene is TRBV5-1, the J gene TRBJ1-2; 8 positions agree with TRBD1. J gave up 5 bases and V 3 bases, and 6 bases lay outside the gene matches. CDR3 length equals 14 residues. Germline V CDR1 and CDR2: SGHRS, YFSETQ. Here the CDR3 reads CASSWATGGYGYTF. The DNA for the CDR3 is TGCGCCAGCAGCTGGGCTACAGGGGGATATGGCTACACCTTC.

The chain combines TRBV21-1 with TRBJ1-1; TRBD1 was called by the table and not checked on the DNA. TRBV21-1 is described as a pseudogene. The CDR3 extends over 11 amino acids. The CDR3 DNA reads TGTGCCAGCATACGACAGGGAGGAGCTTTCTTT. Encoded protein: CASIRQGGAFF.

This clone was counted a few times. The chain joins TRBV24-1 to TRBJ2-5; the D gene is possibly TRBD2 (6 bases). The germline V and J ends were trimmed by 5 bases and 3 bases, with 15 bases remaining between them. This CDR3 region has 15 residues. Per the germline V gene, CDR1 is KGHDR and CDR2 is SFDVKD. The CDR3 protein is CATSGGTLREETQYF. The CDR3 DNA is TGTGCCACCAGTGGCGGGACGCTTCGGGAAGAGACCCAGTACTTC.

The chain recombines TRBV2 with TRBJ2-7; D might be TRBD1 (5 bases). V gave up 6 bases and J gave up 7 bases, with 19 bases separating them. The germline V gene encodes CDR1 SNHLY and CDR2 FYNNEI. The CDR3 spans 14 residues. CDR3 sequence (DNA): TGTGCCAGCAGGCCCCTAAGTCAGGGCGAGGAGCAGTACTTC. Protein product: CASRPLSQGEEQYF.

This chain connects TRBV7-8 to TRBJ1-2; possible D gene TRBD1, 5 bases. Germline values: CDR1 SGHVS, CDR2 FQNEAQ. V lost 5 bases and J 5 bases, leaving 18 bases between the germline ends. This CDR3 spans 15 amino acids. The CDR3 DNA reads TGTGCCAGCAGCCAAACGACGGGGGGTACTTATGGCTACACCTTC. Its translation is CASSQTTGGTYGYTF.

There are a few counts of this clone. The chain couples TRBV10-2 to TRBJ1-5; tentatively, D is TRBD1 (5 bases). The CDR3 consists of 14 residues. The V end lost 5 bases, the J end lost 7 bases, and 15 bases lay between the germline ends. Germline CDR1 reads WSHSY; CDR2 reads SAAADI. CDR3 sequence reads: CASSSLRVEQPQHF. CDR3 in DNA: TGCGCCAGCAGTTCACTCAGGGTCGAACAGCCCCAGCATTTT.